The rows below give T cell receptor beta chains drawn from one sample of a study of coeliac disease. The data were produced by immunoSEQ multiplex PCR, yet TCRdb's version contains in-frame clones alone and is incomplete. The table records 6,700 or so clones, about two thirds of them present only once. Sequences were obtained from lamina propria lymphocytes from the gut. All receptors derive from a woman aged 18-30 years with active celiac disease. The CDR3 runs from the conserved cysteine through the conserved F or W. A D gene is named only where the DNA matches it firmly. Clone size is given for some rows only: seen once, a few or many times, or a class if the clone is expanded.

TRBV29-1	TRBJ2-7	NA	medium-sized	TGCAGCGTTGAAGTACATAACGAGCAGTACTTC	CSVEVHNEQYF
TRBV18	TRBJ1-2	NA	NA	TGTGCCAGCTCTTTGGACACTGGCTTCTATGGCTACACCTTC	CASSLDTGFYGYTF
TRBV15	TRBJ1-1	NA	NA	TGTGCCACCGGGGGCGGCGGGGGCACTGAAGCTTTCTTT	CATGGGGGTEAFF
TRBV25-1	TRBJ1-3	NA	NA	TGTGCCAGCAGTGACAGGCACTCTGGAAACACCATATATTTT	CASSDRHSGNTIYF
TRBV7-3	TRBJ1-6	TRBD1	NA	TGTGCCAGCAGCGCCGGGGACAGGGGTAATTCACCCCTCCACTTT	CASSAGDRGNSPLHF
TRBV18	TRBJ1-2	NA	NA	TGTGCCAGCTCAGGGCAGGAAAACTATGGCTACACCTTC	CASSGQENYGYTF
TRBV7-6	TRBJ2-3	NA	NA	TGTGCCAGCAGTTACAGTTCTAGCACAGATACGCAGTATTTT	CASSYSSSTDTQYF
TRBV19	TRBJ1-1	NA	NA	TGTGCCAGTAGTATAGGCACTAATAGGGAAGCTTTCTTT	CASSIGTNREAFF
TRBV27	TRBJ2-1	TRBD2	NA	TGTGCCAGCAGTAGGATAGCGGGAGAATACAATGAGCAGTTCTTC	CASSRIAGEYNEQFF
TRBV27	TRBJ2-1	NA	once	TGTGCCAGCAGTCTCTACCGACAGCTATACAATGAGCAGTTCTTC	CASSLYRQLYNEQFF
TRBV15	TRBJ2-7	NA	once	TGTGCCACCAGCAGAGGCGGTTGGGGGGGCTTAAACGAGCAGTACTTC	CATSRGGWGGLNEQYF
TRBV7-9	TRBJ2-5	TRBD2	NA	TGTGCCAGCAGCTTAGTGGGGAGGGCGGAGCAAGAGACCCAGTACTTC	CASSLVGRAEQETQYF
TRBV5-1	TRBJ2-7	NA	NA	TGCGCCAGCAGCTTCGGAGGGAGTACCACCTACGAGCAGTACTTC	CASSFGGSTTYEQYF
TRBV18	TRBJ2-7	TRBD2	NA	TGTGCCAGCTCGGTAGCGGGGGGCCCCTACGAGCAGTACTTC	CASSVAGGPYEQYF
TRBV7-2	TRBJ2-1	NA	NA	TGTGCCAGCAGCTTAGTGGGCTTTGGGCCGTACAATGAGCAGTTCTTC	CASSLVGFGPYNEQFF
TRBV19	TRBJ2-2	NA	NA	TGTGCCAGTAGTATATCCGGGACAACGAACGGGGAGCTGTTTTTT	CASSISGTTNGELFF
TRBV2	TRBJ2-7	TRBD2	NA	TGTGCCAGCAGTGTTCGTCGCGGGGAGGGCCCCTACGAGCAGTACTTC	CASSVRRGEGPYEQYF